The 29 T cell receptor beta chains below come from one sample, sequenced in a study of cytomegalovirus exposure and HLA in healthy donors. Researchers ran the PCR with 60 Vbeta and 13 Jbeta primers. Here immunoSEQ multiplex PCR was the method, and the copy in TCRdb shows in-frame clones only, minus some. The sample records 110,000 to 150,000 clones, nearly 10% being singletons. The sample taken for sequencing was PBMCs. The source of these receptors is a man between 50 and 59 years old in good health and CMV-seronegative.

This clone came up a few times. V gene TRBV2 combines with J gene TRBJ1-5; D gene uncertain. V lost 3 bases to trimming and J lost 5 bases, with 5 bases between them. The CDR3 extends over 12 amino acids. Germline V lookup: CDR1 SNHLY, CDR2 FYNNEI. DNA for the CDR3: TGTGCCAGCAGTGACCCCTATCAGCCCCAGCATTTT. Amino acids: CASSDPYQPQHF.

The chain recombines TRBV11-3 with TRBJ2-3, with 10 bases aligning to TRBD2. This CDR3 contains 13 residues. CDR1 is SGHNT and CDR2 is YENEEA in the germline V gene. The ends lost 2 bases at V and 8 bases at J; junction bases unmatched: 1. The CDR3 here is CASSLSSGGTQYF. The DNA for the CDR3 is TGTGCCAGCAGCTTATCTAGCGGGGGTACGCAGTATTTT.

This clone was picked up a small number of times. V is TRBV28 and J is TRBJ1-5, with D possibly TRBD1 on 6 matching bases. The CDR3 covers 15 residues. Germline CDR1 is MDHEN and CDR2 is SYDVKM. V was pared by 6 bases and J by 0 bases, with 12 bases between. In DNA, the CDR3 is TGTGCCAGCAGGGATACAGGGTTTAGCAATCAGCCCCAGCATTTT. Its translation: CASRDTGFSNQPQHF.

This clone was counted a few times. The chain joins TRBV6-1 to TRBJ1-2, with D unclear. The CDR3 length is 14 residues. Germline-derived CDR1 and CDR2 are MNHNS and SASEGT. Trimming shortened V by 0 bases and J by 0 bases, and 5 bases separated the two germline ends. CDR3 DNA: TGTGCCAGCAGTGAAGCGGCACCTAACTATGGCTACACCTTC. It yields the protein CASSEAAPNYGYTF.

The V gene is TRBV6-1, the J gene TRBJ2-7; a weak D match, TRBD1 (5 bases). Germline assignment: CDR1 MNHNS and CDR2 SASEGT. The CDR3 consists of 12 residues. V was shortened by 6 bases and J by 2 bases, with 8 bases between the two germline ends. The CDR3 bases are TGTGCCAGCAGCAGGGTTCCCTACGAGCAGTACTTC. Translated: CASSRVPYEQYF.

This clone occurred many times. The rearrangement joins TRBV10-3 to TRBJ2-6; TRBD2 matches at 9 bases. This CDR3 has 17 amino acids. Trimming cost V 5 bases and J 0 bases; bases outside gene matches: 5. Germline assignment: CDR1 ENHRY and CDR2 SYGVKD. The CDR3 loop is CAISSGGPDSGANVLTF. The CDR3, as DNA: TGTGCCATCAGTAGCGGGGGGCCTGACTCTGGGGCCAACGTCCTGACTTTC.

The rearrangement uses TRBV5-1 and TRBJ2-3, with TRBD2 matching over 11 bases. Germline trimming cut 4 bases from V and 6 bases from J; bases unmatched to any gene: 10. Germline CDR1 reads SGHRS; CDR2 reads YFSETQ. This CDR3 comprises 16 residues. The CDR3 sequence is CASSSTSGSKADTQYF. In DNA, the CDR3 is TGCGCCAGCAGCAGTACTAGCGGGAGTAAAGCGGATACGCAGTATTTT.

In this sample, this clone turned up a few times. The J gene is TRBJ2-5, the V gene TRBV5-1; D not certain. With 0 bases removed from V and 1 base from J, the gap between germline ends came to 7 bases. The germline V gene encodes CDR1 SGHRS and CDR2 YFSETQ. The CDR3 contains 14 residues. The CDR3 DNA reads as TGCGCCAGCAGCTTGGTTGGCAGCCAAGAGACCCAGTACTTC. This encodes CASSLVGSQETQYF.

As for this clone: At the DNA level, this CDR3 is encoded by other sequences in the same sample as well. The chain uses TRBV5-1 and TRBJ2-7; D perhaps matches TRBD1 (6 bases). Germline V gene sequence: CDR1 SGHRS, CDR2 YFSETQ. Deletions cut 0 bases from V and 0 bases from J, with 7 bases between. This CDR3 is 14 amino acids long. This CDR3 is CASSLARGSYEQYF. DNA of the CDR3: TGCGCCAGCAGCTTGGCCAGGGGCTCCTACGAGCAGTACTTC.

This clone was detected only a few times. The DNA for the CDR3 is TGTGCCAGCTCACCGCGGACAGGGGAGAACAATGAGCAGTTCTTC. Amino acids: CASSPRTGENNEQFF. The genes are TRBV18 and TRBJ2-1; 9 bases agree with TRBD1. The V gene's germline CDR1 is KGHSH and CDR2 LQKENI. CDR3 length: 15 residues. The V and J ends lost 3 bases and 5 bases, in that order; junction bases with no gene match: 5.

The rearrangement links TRBV9 to TRBJ2-2; 13 nucleotides line up with TRBD2. Trimming cost V 0 bases and J 5 bases; bases outside gene matches: 4. The CDR3 loop spans 17 amino acids. In germline, CDR1 is SGDLS, CDR2 YYNGEE. In nucleotides, the CDR3 is TGTGCCAGCAGCGTAGCTCTACTAGCGGGAGGGACCGGGGAGCTGTTTTTT. This gives the protein CASSVALLAGGTGELFF.

This clone was seen a handful of times. The V gene is TRBV28, the J gene TRBJ2-7; possible D gene TRBD2, 5 bases. V shed 5 bases and J shed 2 bases, with 16 bases lying between them. This CDR3 is 15 amino acids long. Germline CDR1 reads MDHEN; CDR2 reads SYDVKM. The CDR3 coding sequence is TGTGCCAGCAGTCTCAGCGGACCATCACCCTACGAGCAGTACTTC. It encodes CASSLSGPSPYEQYF.

This clone came up a few times. The chain has TRBV4-2 and TRBJ2-3; 10 positions agree with TRBD2. This CDR3 is 15 amino acids long. Germline assignment: CDR1 LGHNA and CDR2 YNFKEQ. V lost 2 bases to trimming and J lost 5 bases; unmatched junction nucleotides: 4. CDR3 sequence: CASSQNRLAGDTQYF. The CDR3 coding sequence is TGTGCCAGCAGCCAAAACCGACTAGCGGGAGATACGCAGTATTTT.

This chain uses TRBV6-6 with TRBJ1-4, with D possibly matching TRBD1 (5 bases). The germline V and J ends were trimmed by 2 bases and 0 bases, with 7 bases remaining between them. The CDR3 covers 15 residues. Germline V CDR1 and CDR2: MNHNY, SVGAGI (reference sequence). This chain's CDR3 is CASSYPTATNEKLFF. CDR3 in DNA: TGTGCCAGCAGTTACCCGACAGCAACTAATGAAAAACTGTTTTTT.

This clone appeared a few times. The V call is TRBV29-1, the J call TRBJ1-4; TRBD1 is a possible D gene (6 bases). This CDR3 is 13 amino acids long. Trimming shortened V by 4 bases and J by 5 bases, and 11 bases separated the two germline ends. Germline V gene lookup returns CDR1 SQVTM and CDR2 ANQGSEA. CDR3 nucleotides: TGCAGCGTTGCAAGGGGGACAAATGAAAAACTGTTTTTT. It codes for CSVARGTNEKLFF. The full variable domain, with the rest looked up from reference TRBV29-1 and TRBJ1-4, is SAVISQKPSRDICQRGTSLTIQCQVDSQVTMMFWYRQQPGQSLTLIATANQGSEATYESGFVIDKFPISRPNLTFSTLTVSNMSPEDSSIYLCSVARGTNEKLFFGSGTQLSVL.

This clone was counted between two and nine times. The chain uses TRBV6-5 and TRBJ2-3, with TRBD1 as a possible D gene (6 bases). Germline V gene lookup returns CDR1 MNHEY and CDR2 SVGAGI. Between the trimmed V and J ends, which lost 8 bases and 5 bases, there was a span of 14 bases. The CDR3 covers 13 residues. The chain's CDR3 is CASVYEGVDTQYF. DNA of the CDR3: TGTGCCAGCGTCTACGAGGGGGTAGATACGCAGTATTTT.

This sequence joins TRBV7-2 and TRBJ2-5; TRBD2 agrees at 9 bases. Matching the DNA end better, TRBJ2-7 makes the J call doubtful. The CDR3 is 17 residues long. Per germline, CDR1 SGHTA and CDR2 FQGNSA. CDR3 DNA sequence: TGTGCCAGCAGCTCCCAGACTAGCGGCATCAAGGCAGGCGAGCAGTACTTC. Residues: CASSSQTSGIKAGEQYF.

The rearrangement links TRBV5-1 to TRBJ1-1; possibly TRBD1 for D (5 bases). Per the germline V gene, CDR1 is SGHRS and CDR2 is YFSETQ. V lost 3 bases, J lost 8 bases, and 20 bases lay in between. The CDR3 extends over 15 amino acids. Here the CDR3 DNA reads TGCGCCAGCAGCTCAACCGGGTTACAACAGGTGGAAGCTTTCTTT. It encodes CASSSTGLQQVEAFF.

Written as DNA, the CDR3 is TGCGCCAGCACCCAGCGGGGCGACTCCTACGAGCAGTACTTC. Amino acids: CASTQRGDSYEQYF. V usage is TRBV5-1 and J usage is TRBJ2-7, with 7 bases that match TRBD2. Germline assignment: CDR1 SGHRS and CDR2 YFSETQ. Trimming at V came to 6 bases and at J to 0 bases, leaving 6 bases not matched to a gene. The CDR3 extends over 14 amino acids.

This chain links TRBV25-1 with TRBJ2-7, with TRBD1 identical over 8 bases. CDR3 length equals 15 residues. The germline gives CDR1 MGHDK, CDR2 SYGVNS. With 3 bases clipped from V and 3 bases from J, the junction kept 7 bases outside the gene matches. The CDR3 is CASSDGRTGHYEQYF. CDR3 coding DNA: TGTGCCAGCAGTGATGGCAGGACAGGGCACTACGAGCAGTACTTC.

This clone was seen only a few times. The CDR3 sequence: CASSEGGRVRQPQHF. The CDR3 DNA sequence: TGTGCCAGCAGTGAAGGGGGCAGGGTTCGTCAGCCCCAGCATTTT. V and J are TRBV6-1 and TRBJ1-5, with D maybe TRBD1 (5 bases). V gave up 1 base and J gave up 6 bases, with 13 bases separating them. The CDR3 totals 15 residues. Germline V gene sequence: CDR1 MNHNS, CDR2 SASEGT.

This chain connects TRBV11-1 to TRBJ2-1; 16 bases agree with TRBD2. The CDR3 sequence is 17 residues long. In germline, CDR1 is SGHAT, CDR2 FQDESV (reference sequence). The V segment lost 5 bases and the J segment 4 bases; nucleotides outside the gene matches: 5. CDR3 protein: CASSPPGLAGGYNEQFF. CDR3 in DNA: TGTGCCAGCAGCCCCCCGGGACTAGCGGGAGGGTACAATGAGCAGTTCTTC.

This clone was found a few times. This sequence joins TRBV11-2 and TRBJ2-1, with D possibly being TRBD2 (5 bases). The CDR3 sequence is 14 residues long. Germline values: CDR1 SGHAT, CDR2 FQNNGV. V shed 5 bases and J shed 4 bases, with 12 bases lying between them. CDR3 in amino acids: CASSPRGRYNEQFF. The CDR3 bases are TGTGCCAGCAGCCCTCGTGGGAGATACAATGAGCAGTTCTTC.

The table lists this clone with a few counts. The chain carries TRBV6-5 and TRBJ2-7; possible D gene TRBD1, 6 bases. The CDR3 runs to 15 residues. Trimming left V 5 bases short and J 2 bases short, with 16 bases between. The germline V gene encodes CDR1 MNHEY and CDR2 SVGAGI. The DNA for the CDR3 is TGTGCCAGCAGTGGAGGAGGACAGCAGGCCTACGAGCAGTACTTC. It encodes CASSGGGQQAYEQYF.

In this sample, this clone turned up a few times. The J gene is TRBJ2-1, the V gene TRBV29-1; weak D call: TRBD2 (6 bases). The V gene's germline CDR1 is SQVTM and CDR2 ANQGSEA. V was cut by 3 bases and J by 12 bases, with 12 bases left in between. This CDR3 contains 11 residues. The CDR3 region has the DNA TGCAGCGTTGATCTGCTGCGGGGGCAGTTCTTC. Amino acid sequence: CSVDLLRGQFF.

The chain combines TRBV5-1 with TRBJ1-1; D possibly corresponds to TRBD1 (5 bases). There are 15 residues in the CDR3. Looked up from germline, CDR1 is SGHRS and CDR2 is YFSETQ. Between the trimmed V and J ends, which lost 4 bases and 0 bases, there was a span of 13 bases. CDR3 sequence (DNA): TGCGCCAGCAGCCCGGGGGACGGATTGAACACTGAAGCTTTCTTT. Protein product: CASSPGDGLNTEAFF.

The rearrangement joins TRBV5-1 to TRBJ2-5; 12 positions match TRBD1. Germline V gene data show CDR1 as SGHRS and CDR2 as YFSETQ. This CDR3 spans 15 amino acids. Trimming at V came to 4 bases and at J to 4 bases, leaving 5 bases not matched to a gene. CDR3 bases: TGCGCCAGCAGCAGCGGGACAGGGGGCCCAGAGACCCAGTACTTC. Its translation is CASSSGTGGPETQYF.

Written as DNA, the CDR3 is TGCGCCAGCAGCCAAGGTGAAGGGGTCGGAGAGACCCAGTACTTC. It codes for CASSQGEGVGETQYF. The V call is TRBV4-1, the J call TRBJ2-5; possible D gene TRBD1, 5 bases. Trimming took 1 base from V and 4 from J, leaving 13 bases between them. The CDR3 is made up of 15 amino acids. The V gene's germline CDR1 is MGHRA and CDR2 YSYEKL.

This clone was seen a handful of times. The rearrangement links TRBV11-2 to TRBJ1-5; a weak D match, TRBD1 (5 bases). The CDR3 has 15 amino acids. V lost 1 base and J lost 6, with 13 bases in between. CDR1 and CDR2 from the germline V gene are SGHAT and FQNNGV. CDR3 in amino acids: CASSLGGGRGQPQHF. DNA for the CDR3: TGTGCCAGCAGCTTAGGGGGGGGGAGAGGTCAGCCCCAGCATTTT.